This TCR beta chain was sequenced in a study of beta chain features in type 1 diabetes. Across the whole study: Patients were similar to healthy donors in age and gender (as well as in cell yields).

A few counts support this clone. Trimming removed 6 bases at V and 5 bases at J, with 20 bases between. The CDR3 covers 15 residues. Germline V gives CDR1 ENHRY, CDR2 SYGVKD. The authors sorted CD4+ naive, central memory, regulatory and stem cell-like memory cells via CD45RO/CCR7/CD25/CD127/CD95/CD27. Expressed TCRB transcripts were sequenced because the entire RNA isolate underwent reverse transcription. About 3.57 million reads, on average, came from each naive, central memory and regulatory T cell sample. Profiled with immunoSEQ multiplex PCR; TCRdb holds only in-frame clones, not every one. The sample yields some 220,000 clones, 9.5% to 13% seen once.

The J gene is TRBJ2-7, the V gene TRBV10-3; D possibly corresponds to TRBD1 (5 bases). This receptor was identified in a man younger than 35 in good health. Sequencing was performed on central memory CD4+ T cells from blood. CDR3 amino acids: CAISRTQGLGDEQYF. In DNA, the CDR3 is TGTGCCATCAGCAGAACTCAGGGATTGGGCGACGAGCAGTACTTC.